This is a list of T cell receptor beta chains from one sample in a study of cytomegalovirus exposure and HLA in healthy donors. TCRdb's table, derived via immunoSEQ multiplex PCR, lists solely in-frame clones and lacks some. The repertoire consists of approximately 170,000 clones, with around 78% occurring once and the leading ten covering around 1.5%. Input material: PBMCs. These receptors were taken from a man aged 35-49 years in good health and CMV-seronegative. Both conserved end residues are part of each CDR3. A D gene is named only where the DNA matches it firmly. Part of the rows lack a size; the others show once, few, many or a class for expanded clones.

j_call clone_size v_call d_call cdr3_aa cdr3_nt
TRBJ2-7 few TRBV7-2 NA CASSLTGIPYEQYF TGTGCCAGCAGCTTGACGGGAATCCCCTACGAGCAGTACTTC
TRBJ2-1 NA TRBV5-4 NA CASSPHENSYNEQFF TGTGCCAGCAGCCCCCACGAGAACTCCTACAATGAGCAGTTCTTC
TRBJ1-2 NA TRBV7-2 TRBD1 CASSLVTGGSYGYTF TGTGCCAGCAGCTTAGTGACAGGGGGCAGCTATGGCTACACCTTC
TRBJ2-2 NA TRBV18 TRBD2 CASSPLLAGVTGELFF TGTGCCAGCTCACCACTGCTAGCGGGAGTCACCGGGGAGCTGTTTTTT
TRBJ2-3 NA TRBV5-1 NA CASSLGGTADTQYF TGCGCCAGCAGCTTGGGCGGGACGGCAGATACGCAGTATTTT
TRBJ2-1 NA TRBV19 TRBD1 CASSHRGENEQFF TGTGCCAGTAGTCACAGGGGCGAGAATGAGCAGTTCTTC
TRBJ1-2 NA TRBV2 TRBD1 CASRTGGFGYTF TGTGCCAGCAGGACAGGGGGCTTTGGCTACACCTTC
TRBJ2-5 once TRBV10-3 TRBD2 CAISEPTSGRFETQYF TGTGCCATCAGTGAGCCGACTAGCGGGAGGTTCGAGACCCAGTACTTC
TRBJ1-5 NA TRBV19 NA CASSNGRDSNQPQHF TGTGCCAGTAGTAACGGACGGGATAGCAATCAGCCCCAGCATTTT
TRBJ1-4 few TRBV2 NA CASSGTLTGEKLFF TGTGCCAGCAGTGGTACCCTCACAGGGGAAAAACTGTTTTTT
TRBJ1-5 NA TRBV6-5 TRBD1 CASSWDRVSQPQHF TGTGCCAGCAGTTGGGACAGGGTTAGTCAGCCCCAGCATTTT
TRBJ2-4 NA TRBV2 TRBD1 CASSEIGTGNIQYF TGTGCCAGCAGTGAAATAGGGACAGGGAACATTCAGTACTTC
TRBJ2-1 NA TRBV7-9 TRBD2 CASSPRGGGGYNEQFF TGTGCCAGCAGCCCCCGCGGAGGCGGGGGGTACAATGAGCAGTTCTTC
TRBJ2-3 NA TRBV7-9 TRBD1 CATDDRADTQYF TGTGCCACCGACGACAGGGCTGATACGCAGTATTTT
TRBJ1-5 NA TRBV18 TRBD1 CASSRTGDQPQHF TGTGCCAGCTCACGGACAGGGGATCAGCCCCAGCATTTT
TRBJ1-2 NA TRBV5-6 TRBD1 CASSLGRGQSYGYTF TGTGCCAGCAGCTTGGGAAGGGGGCAGAGCTATGGCTACACCTTC
TRBJ1-2 NA TRBV7-9 NA CASSPNVRAGYGYTF TGTGCCAGCAGCCCCAACGTAAGAGCAGGCTATGGCTACACCTTC
TRBJ2-7 few TRBV28 TRBD1 CASSTTGTGGYEQYF TGTGCCAGCAGTACTACCGGGACAGGCGGGTACGAGCAGTACTTC
TRBJ2-3 NA TRBV7-9 TRBD1 CASSRTGQGVTDTQYF TGTGCCAGCAGCCGGACGGGACAGGGGGTCACAGATACGCAGTATTTT
TRBJ1-2 NA TRBV7-9 TRBD1 CASSFRDRGYGYTF TGTGCCAGCAGCTTCCGGGACAGGGGGTATGGCTACACCTTC
TRBJ2-3 few TRBV2 NA CASSGQTGTDTQYF TGTGCCAGCAGTGGGCAGACTGGCACAGATACGCAGTATTTT
TRBJ1-4 few TRBV4-1 NA CASSQDRIEATNEKLFF TGCGCCAGCAGCCAAGACCGTATCGAGGCAACTAATGAAAAACTGTTTTTT
TRBJ2-3 NA TRBV5-1 NA CASSLDPGVGDTQYF TGCGCCAGCAGCTTGGATCCGGGAGTTGGAGATACGCAGTATTTT
TRBJ2-2 few TRBV18 TRBD1 CASSPNRGLAVGTGELFF TGTGCCAGCTCACCAAACAGGGGGCTGGCGGTAGGCACCGGGGAGCTGTTTTTT
TRBJ2-7 NA TRBV21-1 NA CASSKEEADALSYEQYF TGTGCCAGCAGCAAAGAGGAAGCGGATGCCCTTTCCTACGAGCAGTACTTC
TRBJ1-5 NA TRBV5-4 TRBD1 CASSAGTGGGQPQHF TGTGCCAGCAGCGCCGGGACAGGGGGCGGGCAGCCCCAGCATTTT
TRBJ2-7 NA TRBV19 TRBD1 CASRGTGIHEQYF TGTGCCAGTAGGGGGACAGGGATCCACGAGCAGTACTTC
TRBJ1-1 NA TRBV19 NA CASQTAMNTEAFF TGTGCCAGTCAGACAGCGATGAACACTGAAGCTTTCTTT
TRBJ1-1 NA TRBV7-2 NA CASSLAMRTEAFF TGTGCCAGCAGCTTAGCGATGAGAACTGAAGCTTTCTTT
TRBJ2-6 NA TRBV7-6 NA CASSLARRGSLPSGANGLTF TGTGCCAGCAGCTTAGCGCGTAGGGGGTCCTTACCCTCTGGGGCCAACGGCCTGACTTTC
TRBJ2-6 NA TRBV2 NA CASSETQGSLNSGANGLTF TGTGCCAGCAGTGAAACACAGGGTTCCCTTAACTCTGGGGCCAACGGCCTGACTTTC
TRBJ2-5 NA TRBV2 TRBD2 CASSGGGLGQETQYF TGTGCCAGCAGTGGCGGGGGACTGGGGCAAGAGACCCAGTACTTC
TRBJ2-3 NA TRBV20-1 NA CSARPADTQYF TGCAGTGCTAGACCTGCAGATACGCAGTATTTT
TRBJ2-1 NA TRBV5-6 TRBD2 CASSLRTSASYNEQFF TGTGCCAGCAGCTTGAGGACTAGCGCCTCCTACAATGAGCAGTTCTTC
TRBJ2-5 NA TRBV5-1 NA CASSSGQLPPGTQYF TGCGCCAGCAGCTCCGGACAGCTTCCACCGGGGACCCAGTACTTC
TRBJ1-2 few TRBV9 NA CASSVEGRTREGYTF TGTGCCAGCAGCGTAGAGGGTCGGACCAGGGAAGGCTACACCTTC
TRBJ1-1 once TRBV21-1 NA CASSKVGDTEAFF TGTGCCAGCAGCAAAGTCGGGGACACTGAAGCTTTCTTT
TRBJ2-1 few TRBV19 NA CASRTNTLQFF TGTGCCAGTAGGACTAACACTTTACAGTTCTTC
TRBJ2-3 NA TRBV7-3 NA CASSPPSTDTQYF TGTGCCAGCAGCCCTCCTAGCACAGATACGCAGTATTTT
TRBJ2-7 NA TRBV7-2 NA CASSLSGSSEYEQYF TGTGCCAGCAGCTTATCGGGGTCTAGCGAGTACGAGCAGTACTTC